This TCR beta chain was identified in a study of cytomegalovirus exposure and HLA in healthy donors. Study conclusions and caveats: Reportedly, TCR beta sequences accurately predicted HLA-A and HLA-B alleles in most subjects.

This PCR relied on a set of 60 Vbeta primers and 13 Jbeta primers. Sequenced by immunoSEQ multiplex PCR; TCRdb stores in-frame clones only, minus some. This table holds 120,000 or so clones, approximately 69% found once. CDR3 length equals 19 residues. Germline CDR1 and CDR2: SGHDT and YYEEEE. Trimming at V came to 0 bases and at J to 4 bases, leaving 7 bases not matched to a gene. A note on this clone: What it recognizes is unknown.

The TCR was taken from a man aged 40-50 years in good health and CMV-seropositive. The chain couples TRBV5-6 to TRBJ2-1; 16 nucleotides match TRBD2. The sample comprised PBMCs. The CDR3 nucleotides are TGTGCCAGCAGCTTGGGAGTGGGGACTAGCGGGAGGGTATACAATGAGCAGTTCTTC. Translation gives CASSLGVGTSGRVYNEQFF.